The next 24 T cell receptor beta chains were all read from a single sample in a study of graft-versus-host responses after intestinal transplantation. Assay used: immunoSEQ multiplex PCR; TCRdb lists only in-frame clones, some missing. The repertoire holds about 13,000 clones, more than 25% seen once, with over 2% in the top ten. The plating included approximately 200,000 irradiated, violet-dye-labeled stimulator cells together with approximately 200,000 CFSE-labeled responder cells. The sequencing used alloreactive CD8+ T cells from a mixed lymphocyte reaction culture, collected before intestinal transplant. Subset given: CFSE-low proliferating T cells sorted from roughly six-day pre-transplant mixed lymphocyte reaction (GvH or HvG direction). The receptor set was obtained from a human patient who received an intestinal transplant.

Sample share makes this clone medium-sized. CDR3 sequence: CASSLTVGNQPQHF. The DNA for the CDR3 is TGTGCCAGCAGTTTAACAGTTGGTAATCAGCCCCAGCATTTT. The chain couples TRBV27 to TRBJ1-5; no firm D call. Germline V gene sequence: CDR1 MNHEY, CDR2 SMNVEV (reference sequence). V was cut by 2 bases and J by 4 bases, with 9 bases left in between. The CDR3 runs to 14 residues.

In the case of this clone: Its ends do not fully match the called genes, so a read error is possible. The J gene is TRBJ1-1, the V gene TRBV5-1, with D perhaps TRBD1 (6 bases). The CDR3 is 16 amino acids. Germline CDR1 reads SGHRS; CDR2 reads YFSETQ. CDR3 nucleotide sequence: TGTGCCAGCAGCCTTCCTGACAGGCCCTACAACACTGAAGCTTTCTTT. It is translated as CASSLPDRPYNTEAFF.

This chain connects TRBV20-1 to TRBJ1-1; perhaps TRBD1 as D (6 bases). V was clipped by 8 bases and J by 1 base, with 8 bases between them. The germline CDR1 and CDR2 sequences are DFQATT and SNEGSKA (reference sequence). This CDR3 is 11 amino acids long. CDR3 protein: CSWDKNTEAFF. CDR3 sequence (DNA): TGCAGTTGGGACAAGAACACTGAAGCTTTCTTT.

This clone has more than one count but fewer than ten. The chain employs TRBV7-9 and TRBJ1-1, with unresolved D. The CDR3 loop spans 15 amino acids. Between the trimmed V and J ends, which lost 4 bases and 0 bases, there was a span of 12 bases. Germline V gene data show CDR1 as SEHNR and CDR2 as FQNEAQ (reference sequence). This chain's CDR3 is CASSSPVGLNTEAFF. The CDR3 DNA reads TGTGCCAGCAGCTCACCCGTCGGACTGAACACTGAAGCTTTCTTT. Using reference TRBV7-9 and TRBJ1-1 for the parts outside the CDR3, the full variable domain is DTGVSQNPRHKITKRGQNVTFRCDPISEHNRLYWYRQTLGQGPEFLTYFQNEAQLEKSRLLSDRFSAERPKGSFSTLEIQRTEQGDSAMYLCASSSPVGLNTEAFFGQGTRLTVV.

This clone was found a few times. The chain links TRBV29-1 to TRBJ1-2, with TRBD1 matching over 9 bases. Germline V gene lookup returns CDR1 SQVTM and CDR2 ANQGSEA. The CDR3 totals 14 residues. V lost 2 bases to trimming and J lost 6 bases; unmatched junction nucleotides: 7. DNA of the CDR3: TGCAGCGTTGAATACGGGACAGGGCTTGATGGCTACACCTTC. This gives the protein CSVEYGTGLDGYTF.

This sequence joins TRBV13 and TRBJ2-3; 13 bases map to TRBD2. In germline, CDR1 is PRHDT, CDR2 FYEKMQ (reference sequence). There are 16 residues in the CDR3. V lost 4 bases and J lost 6; bases outside the gene matches: 7. This CDR3 reads CASSSRLAGGMDTQYF. CDR3 coding DNA: TGTGCCAGCAGCTCACGACTAGCGGGGGGAATGGATACGCAGTATTTT.

The chain combines TRBV4-1 with TRBJ1-1; TRBD1 aligns across 9 bases. Unmatched junction bases numbered 6, after V lost 2 bases and J lost 5 bases. Germline CDR1 and CDR2: MGHRA and YSYEKL. CDR3 length equals 15 residues. CDR3 amino acids: CASSQLQGAQTEAFF. DNA of the CDR3: TGCGCCAGCAGCCAATTACAGGGGGCGCAAACTGAAGCTTTCTTT.

By share of the sample, this clone is medium-sized. The genes are TRBV2 and TRBJ1-1; a possible D gene is TRBD1 (5 bases). V was trimmed by 8 bases and J by 1 base, leaving 11 bases between them. The germline gives CDR1 SNHLY, CDR2 FYNNEI. The CDR3 length is 13 residues. This chain's CDR3 is CASGDPQNTEAFF. The CDR3 DNA is TGTGCCAGCGGGGACCCTCAGAACACTGAAGCTTTCTTT.

V gene TRBV4-1 combines with J gene TRBJ2-3, with D possibly TRBD2 on 5 matching bases. The CDR3 has 16 residues. With 2 bases removed from V and 0 bases from J, the gap between germline ends came to 12 bases. The germline V gene encodes CDR1 MGHRA and CDR2 YSYEKL. The CDR3 region has the DNA TGCGCCAGCAGCCAATCCGGACTTGCCAGCACAGATACGCAGTATTTT. Protein: CASSQSGLASTDTQYF.

This clone appeared a few times. The V call is TRBV27, the J call TRBJ2-7; the D gene is possibly TRBD2 (6 bases). Trimming pared 7 bases from V and 0 bases from J, leaving 16 bases between. CDR3 length: 15 residues. Germline V lookup: CDR1 MNHEY, CDR2 SMNVEV (reference sequence). The CDR3 loop reads CASNSLGEVSYEQYF. CDR3 nucleotide sequence: TGTGCCAGCAATTCCCTGGGGGAGGTCTCCTACGAGCAGTACTTC.

The sample holds a few counts of this clone. The rearrangement uses TRBV5-6 and TRBJ2-6; 11 nucleotides agree with TRBD1. V lost 3 bases, J lost 2 bases, and 1 base stayed unmatched. CDR3 length: 16 residues. Germline-derived CDR1 and CDR2 are SGHDT and YYEEEE. This CDR3 reads CASSWTGGAGANVLTF. CDR3 bases: TGTGCCAGCAGCTGGACAGGGGGCGCTGGGGCCAACGTCCTGACTTTC.

The CDR3, as DNA: TGTGCCTGGAGCCCTTCAAACTATGGCTACACCTTC. Encoded protein: CAWSPSNYGYTF. The V gene is TRBV30, the J gene TRBJ1-2; D not resolved. The CDR3 covers 12 residues. V lost 3 bases and J lost 2, with 7 bases in between. Germline-derived CDR1 and CDR2 are GTSNPN and SVGIG (reference sequence).

The gene calls are TRBV10-2 and TRBJ1-2; D remains unclear. The CDR3 has 13 amino acids. The ends were cut back, 8 bases at V and 2 bases at J, with 12 bases in the middle. Germline V lookup: CDR1 WSHSY, CDR2 SAAADI. The CDR3 DNA follows: TGCGCCAGCGCCCCCGGACTGAACTATGGCTACACCTTC. It translates to CASAPGLNYGYTF.

The V gene is TRBV27, the J gene TRBJ1-1, with D possibly TRBD1 on 6 matching bases. Looked up from germline, CDR1 is MNHEY and CDR2 is SMNVEV (reference sequence). The length of the CDR3 is 11 residues. With 8 bases removed from V and 10 bases from J, the gap between germline ends came to 14 bases. The CDR3 loop reads CASAGGLGAFF. CDR3 coding DNA: TGTGCCAGCGCGGGGGGCCTCGGAGCTTTCTTT.

The table lists this clone with many counts. This chain connects TRBV6-1 to TRBJ2-7; possible D gene TRBD1, 5 bases. This CDR3 is 12 amino acids long. Trimming stripped 4 bases from V and 3 bases from J, with 7 bases between. Per the germline V gene, CDR1 is MNHNS and CDR2 is SASEGT. For the CDR3, the DNA is TGTGCCAGCAGTGGGGGCGGCTACGAGCAGTACTTC. Translating it yields CASSGGGYEQYF.

The gene calls are TRBV4-1 and TRBJ1-4; 7 bases fit TRBD1. This CDR3 is built from 15 residues. CDR1 and CDR2 (germline): MGHRA, YSYEKL. V was clipped by 0 bases and J by 7 bases; unmatched bases: 5. The CDR3 here is CASSQETGIGEKLFF. The CDR3, as DNA: TGCGCCAGCAGCCAAGAGACAGGGATCGGTGAAAAACTGTTTTTT.

A word on this clone: This likely came from a read error, as a far larger clone is one base away. The rearrangement joins TRBV4-1 to TRBJ2-7, with TRBD1 matching 11 bases. CDR1 is MGHRA, CDR2 YSYEKL, per germline. This CDR3 has 16 amino acids. The CDR3 reads CACSQDWDRGAYEQYF. The CDR3 DNA reads as TGCGCCTGCAGCCAAGATTGGGACAGGGGGGCATACGAGCAGTACTTC.

By sample fraction, this clone is medium-sized. The chain links TRBV27 to TRBJ2-7; 7 positions agree with TRBD1. V trimming: 5 bases; J trimming: 3 bases; junction bases outside the gene matches: 4. The CDR3 is 13 residues long. Looked up from germline, CDR1 is MNHEY and CDR2 is SMNVEV (reference sequence). CDR3 nucleotide sequence: TGTGCCAGCAGTCCGGGGACAGTCTACGAGCAGTACTTC. Its protein is CASSPGTVYEQYF.

This rearrangement joins TRBV27 to TRBJ2-7, with a tentative D call TRBD1 (6 bases). This CDR3 region has 13 residues. In germline, CDR1 is MNHEY, CDR2 SMNVEV (reference sequence). The ends were cut back, 6 bases at V and 2 bases at J, with 11 bases in the middle. CDR3 protein: CASSPGQTYEQYF. In DNA, the CDR3 is TGTGCCAGCAGCCCAGGACAGACCTACGAGCAGTACTTC.

The genes are TRBV4-1 and TRBJ2-7; TRBD2 matches at 10 bases. Trimming at V came to 1 base and at J to 1 base, leaving 22 bases not matched to a gene. Per germline, CDR1 MGHRA and CDR2 YSYEKL. The CDR3 runs to 22 residues. CDR3 coding DNA: TGCGCCAGCAGCCAAGGGACAGGACTCGCGAGACTAGCGGGCCCCTTGTCCTACGAGCAGTACTTC. Amino acid sequence: CASSQGTGLARLAGPLSYEQYF.

This clone was detected only a few times. The chain has TRBV4-1 and TRBJ2-7; possibly TRBD2 for D (6 bases). The CDR3 runs to 14 residues. Trimming shortened V by 4 bases and J by 0 bases, and 10 bases separated the two germline ends. Germline CDR1 is MGHRA and CDR2 is YSYEKL. This CDR3 is CASSLGLSSYEQYF. For the CDR3, the DNA is TGCGCCAGCAGCCTGGGACTTAGCTCCTACGAGCAGTACTTC.

V and J are TRBV4-1 and TRBJ2-5; D unresolved. Germline assignment: CDR1 MGHRA and CDR2 YSYEKL. Trimming removed 2 bases from V and 2 bases from J, with 18 bases in between. This CDR3 is built from 17 residues. In nucleotides, the CDR3 is TGCGCCAGCAGCCAAAGCCAAGCCGGACGTGTACAAGAGACCCAGTACTTC. Translation gives CASSQSQAGRVQETQYF.

The table lists this clone with a few counts. This chain links TRBV7-9 with TRBJ2-1, with D perhaps matching TRBD2 (5 bases). Trimming removed 2 bases from V and 0 bases from J, with 17 bases in between. Germline values: CDR1 SEHNR, CDR2 FQNEAQ (reference sequence). The CDR3 loop spans 18 amino acids. The CDR3 DNA is TGTGCCAGCAGCTTATGGCTCTGGACTTGGCGCTCCTACAATGAGCAGTTCTTC. It codes for CASSLWLWTWRSYNEQFF.

The sample holds a few counts of this clone. The rearrangement links TRBV5-5 to TRBJ2-7; D is unclear. Per the germline V gene, CDR1 is SGHKS and CDR2 is YYEKEE (reference sequence). V was cut by 2 bases and J by 3 bases, with 6 bases left in between. CDR3 length: 12 residues. Here the CDR3 reads CASSLTGYEQYF. CDR3 nucleotides: TGTGCCAGCAGCTTAACCGGCTACGAGCAGTACTTC.